Following are 13 T cell receptor beta chains from one sample sequenced in a study of cytomegalovirus exposure and HLA in healthy donors (dated by TCRdb to 2016 to 2017). The library was built by means of the immunoSEQ multiplex PCR assay. For the multiplex PCR, a mixture combining 60 forward primers for TCR Vbeta segments and 13 reverse primers for TCR Jbeta segments was used. Entries here come from immuneACCESS through TCRdb and include only in-frame sequences with V and J called. Some clones fail to appear in such tables; in the studies checked, an unresolved V gene covers under half of the shortfall, and the cause of the remainder is unknown. For this sample there are approximately 130,000 clones; over 70% appear just once. Less than 4% of the sample rests with the top ten. Sequenced: PBMCs. The source of these receptors is a man aged 25 to 40 in good health and CMV-seronegative.

The chain carries TRBV28 and TRBJ1-1; 7 bases agree with TRBD1. Germline CDR1 reads MDHEN; CDR2 reads SYDVKM. V shed 6 bases and J 4 bases; nucleotides not matched to a gene: 5. The CDR3 consists of 13 residues. The CDR3 spells CASRLQGSTEAFF. DNA of the CDR3: TGTGCCAGCAGGTTACAGGGGAGCACTGAAGCTTTCTTT.

This rearrangement joins TRBV5-1 to TRBJ2-7; the D gene is possibly TRBD2 (5 bases). Germline CDR1 is SGHRS and CDR2 is YFSETQ. V lost 4 bases and J lost 3, with 17 bases in between. This CDR3 contains 15 residues. The CDR3 DNA is TGCGCCAGCAGCCCGGCTTCCGGGAACCTCTACGAGCAGTACTTC. Translation gives CASSPASGNLYEQYF.

This chain links TRBV4-2 with TRBJ1-1, with TRBD1 matching over 7 bases. V shed 0 bases and J 1 base; nucleotides not matched to a gene: 2. The germline V gene has CDR1 LGHNA and CDR2 YNFKEQ. The CDR3 loop spans 15 amino acids. The CDR3 DNA is TGTGCCAGCAGCCAAGATAGGGGGCCGAACACTGAAGCTTTCTTT. The encoded protein is CASSQDRGPNTEAFF.

This chain links TRBV7-9 with TRBJ1-1; D is unresolved. The CDR3 consists of 14 residues. V gave up 3 bases and J gave up 3 bases, with 11 bases separating them. Germline loops: CDR1 SEHNR, CDR2 FQNEAQ (reference sequence). DNA of the CDR3: TGTGCCAGCAGCTTTCCCAACCGAGACACTGAAGCTTTCTTT. It specifies CASSFPNRDTEAFF.

The gene calls are TRBV7-5 and TRBJ2-5; no check of the table's D call, TRBD2, against the DNA was made. TRBV7-5 is assigned pseudogene status. The CDR3 is 13 residues long. The CDR3 DNA reads TGTGCCAGGTCGGGGGGTCAAGGAGAGACCCAGTACTTC. It specifies CARSGGQGETQYF.

V usage is TRBV6-5 and J usage is TRBJ1-2; 8 positions match TRBD1. With 2 bases clipped from V and 5 bases from J, the junction kept 10 bases outside the gene matches. The CDR3 is 16 residues long. Germline V gene lookup returns CDR1 MNHEY and CDR2 SVGAGI. CDR3 coding DNA: TGTGCCAGCAGTTACGCGGGTCAGGGGGCGAGGTATGGCTACACCTTC. Encoded protein: CASSYAGQGARYGYTF.

J is TRBJ2-3 and V is TRBV11-2; possibly TRBD2 for D (6 bases). Trimming took 8 bases from V and 2 from J, leaving 17 bases between them. This CDR3 region has 15 residues. Germline V gene data show CDR1 as SGHAT and CDR2 as FQNNGV. Here the CDR3 reads CASGGGTTPTDTQYF. DNA for the CDR3: TGTGCCAGCGGAGGCGGGACCACACCCACAGATACGCAGTATTTT. Full variable domain (remainder filled in from reference TRBV11-2 and TRBJ2-3): EAGVAQSPRYKIIEKRQSVAFWCNPISGHATLYWYQQILGQGPKLLIQFQNNGVVDDSQLPKDRFSAERLKGVDSTLKIQPAKLEDSAVYLCASGGGTTPTDTQYFGPGTRLTVL.

This clone was seen a single time. The rearrangement links TRBV27 to TRBJ2-3; D is perhaps TRBD1 (5 bases). Per germline, CDR1 MNHEY and CDR2 SMNVEV (reference sequence). The length of the CDR3 is 12 residues. The ends were cut back, 6 bases at V and 1 base at J, with 5 bases in the middle. The CDR3 sequence: CASRGRTDTQYF. In DNA form, the CDR3 reads TGTGCCAGCAGGGGGCGCACAGATACGCAGTATTTT.

V is TRBV28 and J is TRBJ1-1; TRBD1 matches 10 bases. V dropped 3 bases and J dropped 11; count of bases not matched to a gene: 12. Looked up from germline, CDR1 is MDHEN and CDR2 is SYDVKM. The length of the CDR3 is 15 residues. CDR3 nucleotides: TGTGCCAGCAGTTTCGGTATTAGGACAGGGGGGAGGGCTTTCTTT. Translating it yields CASSFGIRTGGRAFF.

This clone is deemed medium-sized. J is TRBJ2-7 and V is TRBV2; tentative D call: TRBD2 (5 bases). Trimming pared 5 bases from V and 2 bases from J, leaving 7 bases between. Germline CDR1 and CDR2: SNHLY and FYNNEI. The length of the CDR3 is 12 residues. CDR3 coding DNA: TGTGCCAGCAGTCGGGATGCCTACGAGCAGTACTTC. Encoded protein: CASSRDAYEQYF.

This clone was observed a single time. The chain employs TRBV5-6 and TRBJ1-2; tentatively, D is TRBD1 (5 bases). This CDR3 contains 12 residues. V lost 0 bases to trimming and J lost 5 bases, with 5 bases between them. Per the germline V gene, CDR1 is SGHDT and CDR2 is YYEEEE. The CDR3 nucleotides are TGTGCCAGCAGCTTGGGGACATATGGCTACACCTTC. Translating gives CASSLGTYGYTF.

This clone was counted a few times. J is TRBJ1-3 and V is TRBV28; TRBD1 matches at 8 bases. This CDR3 region has 14 residues. Per germline, CDR1 MDHEN and CDR2 SYDVKM. V dropped 6 bases and J dropped 4; count of bases not matched to a gene: 5. The CDR3 DNA sequence: TGTGCCAGCAGATCGCAGGGGGCCGGAAACACCATATATTTT. It encodes CASRSQGAGNTIYF.

The CDR3 region is CASSLRLAGEGEQYF. The CDR3 DNA reads TGTGCCAGCAGCCTGAGACTAGCGGGAGAGGGCGAGCAGTACTTC. The rearrangement joins TRBV7-2 to TRBJ2-7; 12 nucleotides agree with TRBD2. The V gene's germline CDR1 is SGHTA and CDR2 FQGNSA. Losses at the gene ends were 5 bases for V and 6 bases for J; bases not matched to a gene: 8. The CDR3 loop spans 15 amino acids.